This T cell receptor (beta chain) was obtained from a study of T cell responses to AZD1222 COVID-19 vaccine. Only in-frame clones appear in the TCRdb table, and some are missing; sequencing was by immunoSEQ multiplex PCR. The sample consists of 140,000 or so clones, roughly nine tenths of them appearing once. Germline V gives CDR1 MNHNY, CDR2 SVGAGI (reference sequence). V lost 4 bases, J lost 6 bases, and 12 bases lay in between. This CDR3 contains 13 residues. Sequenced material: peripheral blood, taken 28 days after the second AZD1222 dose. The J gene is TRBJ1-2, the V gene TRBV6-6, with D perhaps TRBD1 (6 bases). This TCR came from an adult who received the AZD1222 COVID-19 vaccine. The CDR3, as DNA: TGTGCCAGCAGTTCGACAGGTGTCGATGGCTACACCTTC. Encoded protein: CASSSTGVDGYTF.